This T cell receptor (beta chain) is from a study of T cell responses to AZD1222 COVID-19 vaccine. Study conclusions and caveats: Scientists sampled the repertoires only once the peak T cell response had passed. Epitopes outside B.1.351 and B.1.1.7 mutated regions reportedly drew nearly half of spike TCRs. The donor cohort was predominantly white British with a female majority, and clonal diversity may have been underestimated.

CDR3 length equals 18 residues. CDR1 is SEHNR and CDR2 is FQNEAQ in the germline V gene (reference sequence). V gave up 2 bases and J gave up 3 bases; unmatched junction bases: 9. Notes on this clone: The antigen remains unidentified.

This table comes from immunoSEQ multiplex PCR, and its TCRdb copy is limited to in-frame clones, with some not included. The repertoire holds 180,000 or so clones, 85% to 90% seen once, with roughly a quarter in the top ten. The TCR originated in an adult who received the AZD1222 COVID-19 vaccine. Here the sequenced sample was peripheral blood, taken 28 days after the second AZD1222 dose. This chain joins TRBV7-9 and TRBJ2-7, with 14 nucleotides matching TRBD2. The DNA for the CDR3 is TGTGCCAGCAGCTTACCGGGACTAGCGGGAGAAAAGGGCTACGAGCAGTACTTC. Translation: CASSLPGLAGEKGYEQYF.